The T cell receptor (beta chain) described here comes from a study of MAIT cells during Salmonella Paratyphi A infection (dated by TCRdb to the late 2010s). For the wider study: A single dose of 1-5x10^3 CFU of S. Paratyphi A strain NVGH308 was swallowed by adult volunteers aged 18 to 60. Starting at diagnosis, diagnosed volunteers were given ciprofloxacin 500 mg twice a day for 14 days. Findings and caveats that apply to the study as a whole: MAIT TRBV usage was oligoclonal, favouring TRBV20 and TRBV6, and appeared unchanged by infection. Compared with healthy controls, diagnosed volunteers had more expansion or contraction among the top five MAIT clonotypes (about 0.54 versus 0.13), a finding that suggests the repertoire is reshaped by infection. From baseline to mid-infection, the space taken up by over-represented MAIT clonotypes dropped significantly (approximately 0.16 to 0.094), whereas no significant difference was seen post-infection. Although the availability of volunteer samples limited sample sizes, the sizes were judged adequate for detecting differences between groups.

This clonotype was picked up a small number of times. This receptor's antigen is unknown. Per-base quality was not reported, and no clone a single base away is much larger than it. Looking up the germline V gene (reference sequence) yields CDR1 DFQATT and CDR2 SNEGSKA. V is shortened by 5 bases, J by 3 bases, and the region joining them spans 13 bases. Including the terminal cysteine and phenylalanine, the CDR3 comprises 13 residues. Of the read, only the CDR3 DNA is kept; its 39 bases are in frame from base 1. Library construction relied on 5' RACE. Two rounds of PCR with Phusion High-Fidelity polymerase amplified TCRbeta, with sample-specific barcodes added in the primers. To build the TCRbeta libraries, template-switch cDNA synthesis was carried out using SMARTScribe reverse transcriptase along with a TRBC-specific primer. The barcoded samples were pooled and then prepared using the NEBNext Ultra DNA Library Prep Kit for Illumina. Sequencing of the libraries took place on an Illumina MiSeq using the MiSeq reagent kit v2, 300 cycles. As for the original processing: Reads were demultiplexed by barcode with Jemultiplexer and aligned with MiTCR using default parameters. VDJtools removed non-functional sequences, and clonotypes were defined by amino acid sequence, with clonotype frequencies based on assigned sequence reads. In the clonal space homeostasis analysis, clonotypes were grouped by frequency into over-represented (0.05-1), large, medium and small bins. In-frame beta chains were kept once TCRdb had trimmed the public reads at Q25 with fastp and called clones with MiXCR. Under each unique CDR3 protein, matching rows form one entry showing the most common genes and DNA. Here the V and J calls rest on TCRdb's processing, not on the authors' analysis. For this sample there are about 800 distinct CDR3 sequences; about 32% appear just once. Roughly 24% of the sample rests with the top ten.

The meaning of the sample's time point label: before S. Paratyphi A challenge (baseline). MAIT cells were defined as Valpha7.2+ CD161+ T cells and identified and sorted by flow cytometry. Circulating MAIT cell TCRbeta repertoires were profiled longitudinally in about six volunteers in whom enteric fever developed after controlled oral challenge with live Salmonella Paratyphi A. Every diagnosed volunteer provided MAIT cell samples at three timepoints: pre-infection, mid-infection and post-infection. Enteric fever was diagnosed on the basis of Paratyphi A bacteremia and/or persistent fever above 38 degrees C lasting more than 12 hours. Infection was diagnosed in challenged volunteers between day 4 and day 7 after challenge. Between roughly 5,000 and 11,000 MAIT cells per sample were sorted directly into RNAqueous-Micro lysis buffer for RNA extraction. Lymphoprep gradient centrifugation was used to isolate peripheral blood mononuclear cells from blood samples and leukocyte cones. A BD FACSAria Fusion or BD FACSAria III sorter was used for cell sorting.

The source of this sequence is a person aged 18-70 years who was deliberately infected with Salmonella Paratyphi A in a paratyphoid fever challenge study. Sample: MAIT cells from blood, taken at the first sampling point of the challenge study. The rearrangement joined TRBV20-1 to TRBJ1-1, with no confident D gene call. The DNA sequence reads TGCAGTGCTGCGGGGTTGCGGGACACTGAAGCTTTCTTT. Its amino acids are CSAAGLRDTEAFF.